The source of this TCR beta chain is a study of blood T cells in healthy people across ages. General observations from the study: Relative to aged donors, long-lived donors carried more naive CD4+ cells and displayed higher diversity. The percentage of naive T cells correlated strongly with TCR beta diversity.

This clonotype was counted between two and nine times. Antigen unknown. Using a J-beta primer mix together with a sample-barcoded 5' primer, a second PCR was run for roughly 6 to 11 cycles. Each cDNA molecule was tagged by a template-switch adaptor with 12 random nucleotides. One entry per CDR3 protein, called by TCRdb with MiXCR from the 5' RACE reads. The table has roughly 730,000 distinct CDR3 sequences, approximately 60% seen once. The germline gives CDR1 MNHEY, CDR2 SVGEGT. V was clipped by 3 bases and J by 2 bases, with 8 bases between them. This CDR3 contains 14 residues. PBMCs numbering at least 7 million were isolated per sample.

The TCR originated in a man aged 40-50 years in good health. This sequence joins TRBV6-2 or TRBV6-3 and TRBJ1-5, with D hard to call. The material sequenced was blood. CDR3 region: CASSYREGNQPQHF. The CDR3 DNA reads TGTGCCAGCAGTTATCGGGAGGGCAATCAGCCCCAGCATTTT.